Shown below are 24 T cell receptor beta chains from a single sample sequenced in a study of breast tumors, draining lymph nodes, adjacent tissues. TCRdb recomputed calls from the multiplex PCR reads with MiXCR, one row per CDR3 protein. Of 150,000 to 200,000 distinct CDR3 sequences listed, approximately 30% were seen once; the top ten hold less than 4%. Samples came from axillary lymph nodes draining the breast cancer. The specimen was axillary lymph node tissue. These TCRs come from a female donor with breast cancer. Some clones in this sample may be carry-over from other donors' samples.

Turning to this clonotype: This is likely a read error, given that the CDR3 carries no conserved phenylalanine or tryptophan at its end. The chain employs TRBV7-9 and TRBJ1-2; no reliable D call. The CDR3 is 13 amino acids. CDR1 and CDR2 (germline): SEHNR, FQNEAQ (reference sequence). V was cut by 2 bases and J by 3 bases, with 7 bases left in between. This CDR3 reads CASSLLDDYGYTL. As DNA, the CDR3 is TGTGCCAGCAGCTTATTGGATGACTATGGCTACACCTTA.

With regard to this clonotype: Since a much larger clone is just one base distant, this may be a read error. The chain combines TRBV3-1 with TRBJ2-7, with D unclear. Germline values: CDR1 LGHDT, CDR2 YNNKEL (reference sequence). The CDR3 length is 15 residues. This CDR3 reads CAGSPLSAALSEQYF. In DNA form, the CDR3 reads TGTGCCGGCAGCCCTCTTTCCGCCGCCCTCTCCGAGCAGTACTTC.

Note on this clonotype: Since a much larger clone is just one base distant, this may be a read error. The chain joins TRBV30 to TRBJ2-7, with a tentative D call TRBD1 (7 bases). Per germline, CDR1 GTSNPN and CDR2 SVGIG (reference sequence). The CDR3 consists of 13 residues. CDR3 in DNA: TGTGCCCGGAGCGGGTGGCAGGGGGAGGAGCAGTACTTC. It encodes CARSGWQGEEQYF.

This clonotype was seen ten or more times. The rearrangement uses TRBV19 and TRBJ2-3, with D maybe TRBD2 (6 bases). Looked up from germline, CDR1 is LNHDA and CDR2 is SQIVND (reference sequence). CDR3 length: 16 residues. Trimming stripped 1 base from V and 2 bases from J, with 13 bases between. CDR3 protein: CASSIGAGPPTDTQYF. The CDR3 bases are TGTGCCAGTAGTATAGGGGCGGGGCCCCCCACAGATACGCAGTATTTT.

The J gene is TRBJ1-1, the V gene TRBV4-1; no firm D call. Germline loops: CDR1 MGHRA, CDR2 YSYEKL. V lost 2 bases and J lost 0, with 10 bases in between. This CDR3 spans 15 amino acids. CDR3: CASSQFMALNTEAFF. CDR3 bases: TGCGCCAGCAGCCAATTTATGGCGCTGAACACTGAAGCTTTCTTT.

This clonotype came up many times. The CDR3 spells CASSLSGTSGTETQYF. CDR3 nucleotide sequence: TGTGCCAGCAGCTTATCCGGGACTAGCGGGACAGAGACCCAGTACTTC. This rearrangement joins TRBV11-3 to TRBJ2-5, with 13 bases fitting TRBD2. The CDR3 has 16 residues. Trimming removed 2 bases from V and 4 bases from J; junction bases left unmatched: 4. Germline V lookup: CDR1 SGHNT, CDR2 YENEEA. Combining the CDR3 with reference TRBV11-3 and TRBJ2-5 gives the whole variable domain EAGVVQSPRYKIIEKKQPVAFWCNPISGHNTLYWYLQNLGQGPELLIRYENEEAVDDSQLPKDRFSAERLKGVDSTLKIQPAELGDSAVYLCASSLSGTSGTETQYFGPGTRLLVL.

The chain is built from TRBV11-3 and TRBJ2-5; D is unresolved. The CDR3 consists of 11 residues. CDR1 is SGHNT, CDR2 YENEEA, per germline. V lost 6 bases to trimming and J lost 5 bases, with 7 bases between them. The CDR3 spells CASRARETQYF. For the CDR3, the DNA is TGTGCCAGCAGAGCCAGGGAGACCCAGTACTTC. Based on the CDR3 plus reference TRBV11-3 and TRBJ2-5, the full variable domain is EAGVVQSPRYKIIEKKQPVAFWCNPISGHNTLYWYLQNLGQGPELLIRYENEEAVDDSQLPKDRFSAERLKGVDSTLKIQPAELGDSAVYLCASRARETQYFGPGTRLLVL.

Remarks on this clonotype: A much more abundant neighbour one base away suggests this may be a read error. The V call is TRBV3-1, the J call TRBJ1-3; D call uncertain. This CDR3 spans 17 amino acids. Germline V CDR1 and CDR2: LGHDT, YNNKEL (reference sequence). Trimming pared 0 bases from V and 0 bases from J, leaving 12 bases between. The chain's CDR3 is CASSQEIGQTSGNTIYF. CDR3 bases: TGTGCCAGCAGCCAAGAGATAGGCCAAACCTCTGGAAACACCATATATTTT.

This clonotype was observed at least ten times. The CDR3 loop reads CASSDSLPGTDNSPLHF. The CDR3 DNA follows: TGTGCCAGCAGTGACTCCCTTCCCGGGACGGATAATTCACCCCTCCACTTT. This chain links TRBV6-4 with TRBJ1-6; D might be TRBD1 (5 bases). Looked up from germline, CDR1 is MRHNA and CDR2 is SNTAGT. V was cut by 0 bases and J by 5 bases, with 14 bases left in between. CDR3 length equals 17 residues.

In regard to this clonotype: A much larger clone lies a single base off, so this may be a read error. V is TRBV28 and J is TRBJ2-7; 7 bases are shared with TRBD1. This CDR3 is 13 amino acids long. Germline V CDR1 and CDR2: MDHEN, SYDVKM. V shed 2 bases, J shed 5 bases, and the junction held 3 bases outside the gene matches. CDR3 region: CASSLRGGHEQYF. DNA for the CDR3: TGTGCCAGCAGTTTAAGAGGGGGCCACGAGCAGTACTTC.

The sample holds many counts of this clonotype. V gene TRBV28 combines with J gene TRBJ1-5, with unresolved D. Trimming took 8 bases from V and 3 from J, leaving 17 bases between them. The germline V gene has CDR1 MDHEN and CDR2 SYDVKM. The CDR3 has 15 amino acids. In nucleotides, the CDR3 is TGTGCCAGCGCCGTTCGAGGGCGTAACAATCAGCCCCAGCATTTT. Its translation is CASAVRGRNNQPQHF.

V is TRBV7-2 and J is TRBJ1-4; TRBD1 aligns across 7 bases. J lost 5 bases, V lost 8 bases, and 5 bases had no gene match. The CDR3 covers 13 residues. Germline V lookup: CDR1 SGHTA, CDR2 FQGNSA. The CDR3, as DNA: TGTGCCAGCGCGACAGGGTACAATGAAAAACTGTTTTTT. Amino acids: CASATGYNEKLFF.

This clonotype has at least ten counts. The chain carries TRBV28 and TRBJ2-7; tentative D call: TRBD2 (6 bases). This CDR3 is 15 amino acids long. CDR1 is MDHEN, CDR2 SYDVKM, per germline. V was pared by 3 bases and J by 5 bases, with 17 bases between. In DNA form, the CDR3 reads TGTGCCAGCAGTTTCGGGGAGCGATGGAGGGACGAGCAGTACTTC. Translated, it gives CASSFGERWRDEQYF.

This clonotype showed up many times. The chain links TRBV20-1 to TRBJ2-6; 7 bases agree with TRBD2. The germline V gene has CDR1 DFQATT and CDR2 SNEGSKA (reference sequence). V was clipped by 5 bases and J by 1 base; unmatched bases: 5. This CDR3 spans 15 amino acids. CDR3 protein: CSAPRGGSGANVLTF. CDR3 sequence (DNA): TGCAGTGCTCCCCGGGGAGGGTCTGGGGCCAACGTCCTGACTTTC.

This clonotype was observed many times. The CDR3 reads CASSPRGGGNSPLHF. The DNA for the CDR3 is TGTGCCAGCAGCCCAAGGGGGGGTGGTAATTCACCCCTCCACTTT. The chain recombines TRBV9 with TRBJ1-6, with D tentatively TRBD1 (6 bases). Trimming removed 4 bases at V and 6 bases at J, with 14 bases between. Per the germline V gene, CDR1 is SGDLS and CDR2 is YYNGEE. The CDR3 is 15 residues long.

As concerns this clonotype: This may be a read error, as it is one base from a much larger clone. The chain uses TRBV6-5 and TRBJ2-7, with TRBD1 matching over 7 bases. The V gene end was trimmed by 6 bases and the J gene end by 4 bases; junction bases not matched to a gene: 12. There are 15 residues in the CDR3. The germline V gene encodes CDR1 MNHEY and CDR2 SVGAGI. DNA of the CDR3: TGTGCCAGCAGGCCCGGGACAGTTCCTTCGTACGAGCAGTACTTC. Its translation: CASRPGTVPSYEQYF.

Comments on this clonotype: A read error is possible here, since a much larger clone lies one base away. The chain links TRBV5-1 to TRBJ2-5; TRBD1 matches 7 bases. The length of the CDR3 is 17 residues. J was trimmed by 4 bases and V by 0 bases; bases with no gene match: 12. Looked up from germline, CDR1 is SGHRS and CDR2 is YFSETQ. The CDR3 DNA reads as TGCGCCAGCAGCTTGGCCCTCGGGACAGAGAGGGCAGAGACCCAGTACTTC. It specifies CASSLALGTERAETQYF.

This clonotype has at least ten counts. CDR3 DNA: TGTGCCAGCAGCTATGGAGACACTGAAGCTTTCTTT. It codes for CASSYGDTEAFF. The chain joins TRBV5-6 to TRBJ1-1; D not resolved. Trimming took off 3 bases at V and 3 bases at J, with 6 bases between the two ends. The CDR3 runs 12 residues. Germline V gene sequence: CDR1 SGHDT, CDR2 YYEEEE.

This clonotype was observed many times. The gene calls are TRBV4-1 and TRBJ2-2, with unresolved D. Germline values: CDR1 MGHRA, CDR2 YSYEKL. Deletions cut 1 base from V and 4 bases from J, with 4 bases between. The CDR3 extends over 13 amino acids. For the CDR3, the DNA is TGCGCCAGCAGCCAAGGTATCACCGGGGAGCTGTTTTTT. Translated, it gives CASSQGITGELFF.

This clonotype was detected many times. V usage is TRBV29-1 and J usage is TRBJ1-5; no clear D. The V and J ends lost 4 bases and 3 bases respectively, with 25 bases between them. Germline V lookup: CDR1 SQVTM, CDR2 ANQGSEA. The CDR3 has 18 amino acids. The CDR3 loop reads CSVVLKRLKPGHNQPQHF. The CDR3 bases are TGCAGCGTTGTTTTAAAGCGGCTCAAACCTGGCCACAATCAGCCCCAGCATTTT.

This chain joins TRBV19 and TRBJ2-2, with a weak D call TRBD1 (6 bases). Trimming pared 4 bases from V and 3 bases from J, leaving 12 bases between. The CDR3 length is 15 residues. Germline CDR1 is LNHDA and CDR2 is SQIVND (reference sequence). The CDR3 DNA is TGTGCCAGTAGTACAAGGGACACCGACACCGGGGAGCTGTTTTTT. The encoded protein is CASSTRDTDTGELFF.

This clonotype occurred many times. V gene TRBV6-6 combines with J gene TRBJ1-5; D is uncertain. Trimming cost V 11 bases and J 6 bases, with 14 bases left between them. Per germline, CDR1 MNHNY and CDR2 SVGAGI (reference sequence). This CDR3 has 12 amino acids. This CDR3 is CAARTRGQPQHF. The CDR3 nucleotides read TGTGCCGCAAGGACCCGAGGTCAGCCCCAGCATTTT.

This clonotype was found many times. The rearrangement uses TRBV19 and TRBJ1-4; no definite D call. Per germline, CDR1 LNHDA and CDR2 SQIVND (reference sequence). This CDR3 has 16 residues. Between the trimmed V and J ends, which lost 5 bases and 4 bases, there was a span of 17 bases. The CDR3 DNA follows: TGTGCCAGTAGTCGTCCCGGGGATCGCGGTAATGAAAAACTGTTTTTT. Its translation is CASSRPGDRGNEKLFF.

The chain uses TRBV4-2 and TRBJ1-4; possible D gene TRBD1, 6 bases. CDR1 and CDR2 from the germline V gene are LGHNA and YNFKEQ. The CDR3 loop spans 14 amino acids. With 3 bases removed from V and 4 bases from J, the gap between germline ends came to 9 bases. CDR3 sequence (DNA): TGTGCCAGCAGCCACGGGACACGTAATGAAAAACTGTTTTTT. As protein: CASSHGTRNEKLFF.